This T cell receptor (beta chain) was captured in a study of vaccination effects on CD4 cells after COVID-19. Assay: immunoSEQ multiplex PCR; the TCRdb copy retains only in-frame clones and omits some. The table has about 45,000 clones, around 70% seen once. To note about this clone: Its antigen is not identified.

Isolation of CD4+ T cells took place after 10 days of culture. Participants were vaccinated with two doses of either the BNT162b2 or mRNA-1273 vaccine. Negative nucleocapsid antibody tests before and after vaccination confirmed no previous SARS-CoV-2 infection. A half-volume exchange with IL-2 medium occurred on days 3 and 7. Germline V gene data show CDR1 as MNHNS and CDR2 as SASEGT. This CDR3 contains 13 residues. V was clipped by 3 bases and J by 2 bases, with 5 bases between them. V is TRBV6-1 and J is TRBJ1-5; TRBD1 might be the D (5 bases). The receptor was derived from a human donor who received a COVID-19 vaccine. The sequencing here drew on CD4+ T cells from PBMCs cultured without peptide, taken after COVID-19 vaccination. The CDR3 loop is CASSEGGNQPQHF. Here the CDR3 DNA reads TGTGCCAGCAGTGAGGGGGGCAATCAGCCCCAGCATTTT.